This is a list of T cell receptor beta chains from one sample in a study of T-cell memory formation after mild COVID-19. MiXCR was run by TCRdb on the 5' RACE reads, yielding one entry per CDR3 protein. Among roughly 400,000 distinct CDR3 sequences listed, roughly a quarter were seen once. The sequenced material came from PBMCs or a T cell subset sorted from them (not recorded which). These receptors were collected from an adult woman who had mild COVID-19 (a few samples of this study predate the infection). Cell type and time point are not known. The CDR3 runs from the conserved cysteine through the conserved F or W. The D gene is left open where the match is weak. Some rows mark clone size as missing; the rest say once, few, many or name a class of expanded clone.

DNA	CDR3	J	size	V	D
TGTGCCAGCAGCGTGAGCGGGAGGGGCAATGAGCAGTTCTTC	CASSVSGRGNEQFF	TRBJ2-1	few	TRBV7-9	TRBD2
TGTGCCAGCAGTTACTCGAGGGAAGGGGCCTCCACAGATACGCAGTATTTT	CASSYSREGASTDTQYF	TRBJ2-3	.	TRBV6-2/TRBV6-3	.
TGCAGTGCTTGCCGGGACTACCTCTACAATGAGCAGTTCTTC	CSACRDYLYNEQFF	TRBJ2-1	.	TRBV20-1	TRBD2
TGTGCCAGCAGCGTTGCAGGGGACCCGGGGTATGGCTACACCTTC	CASSVAGDPGYGYTF	TRBJ1-2	.	TRBV9	.
TGTGCCAGCAGCCTGGGACTACCCAGCACAGATACGCAGTATTTT	CASSLGLPSTDTQYF	TRBJ2-3	many	TRBV7-6	TRBD2
TGCAGCGTTGGTAGAGGAGATACGCAGTATTTT	CSVGRGDTQYF	TRBJ2-3	.	TRBV29-1	.
TGTGCCAGCACAGGGCCTCGAGATACGCAGTATTTT	CASTGPRDTQYF	TRBJ2-3	.	TRBV6-6	.
TGCAGTGCTAGAGCCCATTATTACAATGAGCAGTTCTTC	CSARAHYYNEQFF	TRBJ2-1	few	TRBV20-1	.
TGTGCCAGCACCGGGTGGAGGGGGAGCTCTGGAAACACCATATATTTT	CASTGWRGSSGNTIYF	TRBJ1-3	few	TRBV12-3/TRBV12-4	.
TGTGCCAGCAGCCCTAGGTCAGGACTAGCGGGCAATGAGCAGTTCTTC	CASSPRSGLAGNEQFF	TRBJ2-1	.	TRBV12-3/TRBV12-4	TRBD2
TGTGCCAGCAGGTCCGGGACAAATAGCAATCAGCCCCAGCATTTT	CASRSGTNSNQPQHF	TRBJ1-5	few	TRBV6-1	.
TGTGCCAGCAGTATTACAGGGTGGCCTGAAGCTTTCTTT	CASSITGWPEAFF	TRBJ1-1	.	TRBV27	.
TGCGCCAGCAGCTCACCACAGGGGATCGGGTCTGGCTACACCTTC	CASSSPQGIGSGYTF	TRBJ1-2	.	TRBV5-1	TRBD1
TGTGCCAGCAGTTCGGGACAGCGCAATCAGCCCCAGCATTTT	CASSSGQRNQPQHF	TRBJ1-5	few	TRBV12-3/TRBV12-4	TRBD1
TGTGCCAGCAGTTGGACAGTTTCCCAAGAGACCCAGTACTTC	CASSWTVSQETQYF	TRBJ2-5	few	TRBV12-3/TRBV12-4	.
TGTGCCACCAGGCTCGGGGGGGGCACAGATACGCAGTATTTT	CATRLGGGTDTQYF	TRBJ2-3	few	TRBV24-1	TRBD2
TGTGCCAGCAGTTGGAGGGGTAGCGGAAGCCAAGAGACCCAGTACTTC	CASSWRGSGSQETQYF	TRBJ2-5	.	TRBV7-9	.
TGCGCCAGCAGTCGAACATCCTCGGGAGACTACGAGCAGTACTTC	CASSRTSSGDYEQYF	TRBJ2-7	few	TRBV4-1	.
TGTGCCATCAGCGCCCGGAACACTGAAGCTTTCTTT	CAISARNTEAFF	TRBJ1-1	few	TRBV10-3	.
TGTGCCAGCAGTTTCCCATCCAGGGACTACCAAGAGACCCAGTACTTC	CASSFPSRDYQETQYF	TRBJ2-5	.	TRBV12-3/TRBV12-4	.
TGCGCCAGCAGCCAAGATCGACAGGCGAACACTGAAGCTTTCTTT	CASSQDRQANTEAFF	TRBJ1-1	.	TRBV4-1	.
TGTGCCAGCAGCTTCAGTGTCTCGCCTAACACTGAAGCTTTCTTT	CASSFSVSPNTEAFF	TRBJ1-1	.	TRBV7-8	.
TGTGCCAGCAGTTACCAGGTCGGGGCCACTGAAGCTTTCTTT	CASSYQVGATEAFF	TRBJ1-1	.	TRBV6-5	.